The rows below give T cell receptor beta chains drawn from one sample of a study of T-cell memory formation after mild COVID-19. TCRdb reanalysed the 5' RACE reads using MiXCR and keeps one entry per CDR3 protein. Of around 110,000 distinct CDR3 sequences in the sample, 17% were seen once. The sample was PBMCs or a T cell subset sorted from them (not recorded which). These TCRs come from an adult woman who had mild COVID-19 (a few samples of this study predate the infection). Cell type and time point are not known. CDR3s include the opening cysteine and the closing phenylalanine or tryptophan. A D gene is named only where the DNA matches it firmly. Where a row states a size, it is once, few, many or the class of an expanded clone; other rows omit it.

CDR3 length	D gene	clone size	V gene	J gene	CDR3 protein	CDR3 DNA
14	TRBD1	few	TRBV7-8	TRBJ1-5	CASSAGQANQPQHF	TGTGCCAGCAGCGCCGGACAGGCCAATCAGCCCCAGCATTTT
12	-	-	TRBV30	TRBJ2-1	CAWSPLAHEQFF	TGTGCCTGGAGTCCCCTTGCACATGAGCAGTTCTTC
15	TRBD2	few	TRBV7-2	TRBJ2-5	CASFTLAGSRGTQYF	TGTGCCAGTTTCACACTAGCGGGATCACGGGGGACCCAGTACTTC
12	-	few	TRBV12-5	TRBJ2-7	CATVGGAYEQYF	TGTGCTACGGTGGGGGGAGCGTACGAGCAGTACTTC
15	TRBD1	-	TRBV20-1	TRBJ1-1	CSARDRGLMNTEAFF	TGCAGTGCTAGGGACAGGGGGCTCATGAACACTGAAGCTTTCTTT
14	TRBD1	few	TRBV12-3/TRBV12-4	TRBJ1-2	CASTTQGPNYGYTF	TGTGCCAGCACCACACAGGGGCCTAACTATGGCTACACCTTC
13	TRBD1	-	TRBV27	TRBJ1-1	CASSWDRGTEAFF	TGTGCCAGCAGTTGGGACAGGGGTACTGAAGCTTTCTTT
15	-	-	TRBV14	TRBJ2-1	CASSQEGEIYNEQFF	TGTGCCAGCAGCCAAGAGGGGGAGATCTACAATGAGCAGTTCTTC
15	-	-	TRBV5-1	TRBJ2-7	CASTFRFSSSYEQYF	TGCGCCAGCACCTTCCGGTTTTCGTCCTCCTACGAGCAGTACTTC
15	-	once	TRBV5-1	TRBJ1-1	CASSLPPLDGTEAFF	TGCGCCAGCAGCCTACCGCCCCTCGACGGCACTGAAGCTTTCTTT